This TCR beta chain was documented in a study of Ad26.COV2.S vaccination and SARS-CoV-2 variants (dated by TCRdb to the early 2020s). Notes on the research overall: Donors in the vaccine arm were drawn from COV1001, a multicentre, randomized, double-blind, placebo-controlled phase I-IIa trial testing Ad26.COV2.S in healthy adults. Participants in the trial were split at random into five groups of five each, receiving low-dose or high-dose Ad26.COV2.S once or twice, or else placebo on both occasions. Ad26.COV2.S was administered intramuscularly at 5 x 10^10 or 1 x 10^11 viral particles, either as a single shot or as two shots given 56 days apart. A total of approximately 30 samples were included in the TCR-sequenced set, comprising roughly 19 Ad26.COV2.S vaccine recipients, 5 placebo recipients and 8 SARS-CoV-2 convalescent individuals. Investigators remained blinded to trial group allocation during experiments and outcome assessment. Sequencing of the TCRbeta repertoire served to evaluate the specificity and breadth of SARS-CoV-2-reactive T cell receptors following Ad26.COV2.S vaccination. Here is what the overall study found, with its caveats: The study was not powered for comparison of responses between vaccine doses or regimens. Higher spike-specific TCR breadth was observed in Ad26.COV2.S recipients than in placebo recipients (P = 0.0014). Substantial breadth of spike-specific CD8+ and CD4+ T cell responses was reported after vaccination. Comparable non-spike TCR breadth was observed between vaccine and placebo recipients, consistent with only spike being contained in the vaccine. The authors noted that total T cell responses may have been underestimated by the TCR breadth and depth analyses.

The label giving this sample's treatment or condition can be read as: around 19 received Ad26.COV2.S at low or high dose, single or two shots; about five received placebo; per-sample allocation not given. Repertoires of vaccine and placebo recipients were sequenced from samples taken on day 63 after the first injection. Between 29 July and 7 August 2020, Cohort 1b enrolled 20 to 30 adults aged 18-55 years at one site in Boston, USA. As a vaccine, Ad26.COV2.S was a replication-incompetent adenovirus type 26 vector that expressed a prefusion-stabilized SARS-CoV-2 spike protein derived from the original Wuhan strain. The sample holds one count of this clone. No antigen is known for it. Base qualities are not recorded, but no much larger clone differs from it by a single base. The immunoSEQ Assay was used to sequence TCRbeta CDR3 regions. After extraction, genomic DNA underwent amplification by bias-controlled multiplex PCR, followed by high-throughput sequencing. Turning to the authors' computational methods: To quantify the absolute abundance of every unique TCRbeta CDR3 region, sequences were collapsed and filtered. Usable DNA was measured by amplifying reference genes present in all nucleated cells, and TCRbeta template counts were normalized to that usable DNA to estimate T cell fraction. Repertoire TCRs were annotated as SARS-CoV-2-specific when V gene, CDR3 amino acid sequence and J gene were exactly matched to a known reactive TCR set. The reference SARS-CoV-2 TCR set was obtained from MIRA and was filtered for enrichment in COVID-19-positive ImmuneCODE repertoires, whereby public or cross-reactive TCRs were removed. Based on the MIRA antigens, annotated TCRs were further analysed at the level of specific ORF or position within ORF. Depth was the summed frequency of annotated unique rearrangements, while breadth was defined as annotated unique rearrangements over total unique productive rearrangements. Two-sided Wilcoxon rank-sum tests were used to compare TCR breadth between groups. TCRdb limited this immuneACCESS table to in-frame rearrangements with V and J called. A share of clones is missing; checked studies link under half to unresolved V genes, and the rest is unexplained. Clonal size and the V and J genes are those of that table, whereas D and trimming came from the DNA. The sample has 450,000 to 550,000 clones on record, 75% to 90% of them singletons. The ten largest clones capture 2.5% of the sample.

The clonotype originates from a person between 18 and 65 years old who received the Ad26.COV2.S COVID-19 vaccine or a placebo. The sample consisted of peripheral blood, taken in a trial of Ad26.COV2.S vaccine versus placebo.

The CDR3 protein: CASSYGKLGQVGYTF. The nucleotides are TGTGCCAGCAGTTACGGGAAGTTGGGGCAAGTAGGCTACACCTTC. Recombination linked TRBV6-5 to TRBJ1-2, and perhaps TRBD1 as D gene, on 5 matching bases. Its CDR3 holds 15 amino acids, cysteine through phenylalanine. Solely the CDR3 DNA is kept, with 45 bases framed from the first base. CDR1 and CDR2 are drawn from the germline V gene: MNHEY, SVGAGI. The junction carries 18 bases between V and J, which are trimmed by 2 bases and 8 bases respectively.